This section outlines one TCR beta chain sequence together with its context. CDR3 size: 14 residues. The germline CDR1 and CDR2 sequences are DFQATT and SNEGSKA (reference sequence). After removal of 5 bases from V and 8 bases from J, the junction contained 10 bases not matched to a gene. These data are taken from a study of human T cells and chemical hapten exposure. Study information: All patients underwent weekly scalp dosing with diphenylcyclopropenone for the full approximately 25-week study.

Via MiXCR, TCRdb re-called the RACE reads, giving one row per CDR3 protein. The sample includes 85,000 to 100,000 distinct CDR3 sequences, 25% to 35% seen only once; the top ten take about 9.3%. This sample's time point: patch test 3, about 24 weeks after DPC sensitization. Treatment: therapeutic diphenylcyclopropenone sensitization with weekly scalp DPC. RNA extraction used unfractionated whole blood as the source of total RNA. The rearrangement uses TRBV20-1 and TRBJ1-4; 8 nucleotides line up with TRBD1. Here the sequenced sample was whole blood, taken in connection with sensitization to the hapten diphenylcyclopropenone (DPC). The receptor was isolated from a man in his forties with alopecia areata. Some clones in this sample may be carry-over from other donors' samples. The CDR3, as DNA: TGCAGTGCTGGCCCCGGGACAGGAGAAGAAAAACTGTTTTTT. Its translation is CSAGPGTGEEKLFF.